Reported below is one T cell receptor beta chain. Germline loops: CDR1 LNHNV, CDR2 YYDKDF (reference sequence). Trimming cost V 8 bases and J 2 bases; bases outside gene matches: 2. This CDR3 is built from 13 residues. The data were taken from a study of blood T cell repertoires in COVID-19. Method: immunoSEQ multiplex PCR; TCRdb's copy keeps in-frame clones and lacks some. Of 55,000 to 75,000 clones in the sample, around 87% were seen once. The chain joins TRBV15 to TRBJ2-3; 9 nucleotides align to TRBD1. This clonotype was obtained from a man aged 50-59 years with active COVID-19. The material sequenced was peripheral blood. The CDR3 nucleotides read TGTGCCACCGGACAGGGGAACACAGATACGCAGTATTTT. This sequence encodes CATGQGNTDTQYF.